The 20 T cell receptor beta chains below all came from one sample that was sequenced in a study of T cells in women clearing cervical HPV infection. Sequenced by immunoSEQ multiplex PCR; TCRdb stores in-frame clones only, minus some. The sample table includes fewer than 50,000 clones. Source material: blood buffy coat. These receptors originate from a woman aged 18 to 75 with a cervical HPV16 infection that either progressed to CIN3+ or cleared (not recorded which).

CDR3 DNA (partial): TGTGCCAGCAGTGAGGGACAGGGGGCTTTGGATGAG. It specifies CASSEGQGALDE. The full-length CDR3 reads as CASSEGQGALDEQFF. The genes are TRBV6-4 and TRBJ2-1; 12 bases are shared with TRBD1. The CDR3 extends 3 residues past the end of the read, so its final part is completed from the germline J gene. CDR3 length: 15 amino acids. Losses at the gene ends were 3 bases for V and 8 bases for J; bases not matched to a gene: 5. Germline-derived CDR1 and CDR2 are MRHNA and SNTAGT.

A word on this clone: The observed sequence ends 3 residues before the CDR3 terminus, with the missing tail filled in from the germline J gene. V gene TRBV7-3 combines with J gene TRBJ2-3; perhaps TRBD1 as D (6 bases). This CDR3 has 15 residues. The V gene lost 0 bases and the J gene lost 2 bases, with 9 bases spanning the gap. CDR1 is SGHTA, CDR2 FQGTGA, per germline. The CDR3 is CASSLTEGVTDTQYF. The DNA read from the CDR3 is TGTGCCAGCAGCTTAACCGAGGGGGTCACAGATACG.

Comment on this clone: The read halts 3 residues ahead of the CDR3 end, with the missing end drawn from the germline J gene. The chain couples TRBV5-1 to TRBJ2-1; 7 positions agree with TRBD1. V lost 4 bases and J lost 2; bases outside the gene matches: 6. The CDR3 runs 15 residues. CDR1 and CDR2 from the germline V gene are SGHRS and YFSETQ. CDR3 DNA (partial): TGCGCCAGCAGCGTAGGGACAGTCACCTACAATGAG. Encoded protein: CASSVGTVTYNE. The whole CDR3 sequence is CASSVGTVTYNEQFF. The full variable domain, with the rest looked up from reference TRBV5-1 and TRBJ2-1, is KAGVTQTPRYLIKTRGQQVTLSCSPISGHRSVSWYQQTPGQGLQFLFEYFSETQRNKGNFPGRFSGRQFSNSRSEMNVSTLELGDSALYLCASSVGTVTYNEQFFGPGTRLTVL.

According to its frequency, this clone is medium-sized. The missing CDR3 end, 3 residues past where the read stops, is filled in from the germline J gene. The chain is built from TRBV29-1 and TRBJ2-1, with D perhaps TRBD2 (5 bases). The CDR3 loop spans 13 amino acids. Germline CDR1 SQVTM, CDR2 ANQGSEA. The V and J ends lost 7 bases and 6 bases respectively, with 16 bases between them. Partial CDR3 DNA: TGCAGCGCACTAGTTGTGGATGTCAATGAG. Its translation: CSALVVDVNE. The full CDR3 reads CSALVVDVNEQFF.

Worth noting for this clone: The read ends 3 residues early relative to the CDR3; the germline J gene fills the gap. The chain employs TRBV30 and TRBJ1-1; the D gene is possibly TRBD1 (5 bases). This CDR3 comprises 13 residues. CDR1 and CDR2 (germline): GTSNPN, SVGIG (reference sequence). The sequenced CDR3 bases are TGTGCCTGGAGTGTAGGTGGGGCCCGAGAA. Translating gives CAWSVGGARE. The CDR3 in full is CAWSVGGAREAFF.

Concerning this clone itself: The read ends 3 residues before the CDR3 terminus; that terminus is restored from the germline J gene. The chain couples TRBV5-8 to TRBJ2-5; 11 nucleotides line up with TRBD2. The trim removed 3 bases at V and 3 bases at J, leaving 4 bases unmatched. Per germline, CDR1 SGHTS and CDR2 YDEGEE. CDR3 length equals 15 residues. The DNA read from the CDR3 is TGTGCCAGCAGCTCGCTACTAGCGGGAGAAGAGACC. It yields the protein CASSSLLAGEET. The whole CDR3 protein is CASSSLLAGEETQYF.

For this clone: The read stops 3 residues short of the end of the CDR3; the missing end is completed from the germline J gene. Other DNA sequences of this sample code for an identical CDR3. This chain links TRBV10-1 with TRBJ2-3; TRBD2 matches at 9 bases. Trimming removed 2 bases from V and 0 bases from J; junction bases left unmatched: 0. From germline, CDR1 is WNHNN and CDR2 SYGVQD (reference sequence). This CDR3 has 15 amino acids. The CDR3 loop is CASSETSGSTDTQYF. CDR3 bases read: TGCGCCAGCAGTGAGACTAGCGGGAGCACAGATACG.

Regarding this clone: From the germline J gene comes the end of the CDR3, since the read stops 3 residues before it. V and J are TRBV20-1 and TRBJ2-1, with D perhaps matching TRBD2 (6 bases). This CDR3 is built from 12 residues. From germline, CDR1 is DFQATT and CDR2 SNEGSKA (reference sequence). Trimming took off 3 bases at V and 6 bases at J, with 9 bases between the two ends. The CDR3 sequence: CSASGSGNEQFF. The CDR3 DNA, read in part, is TGCAGTGCTAGCGGGAGCGGCAATGAG.

In the case of this clone: The read terminates 3 residues before the CDR3 end, so the remaining end is supplied by the germline J gene. The genes are TRBV19 and TRBJ1-5; perhaps TRBD1 as D (6 bases). This CDR3 comprises 14 residues. Germline CDR1 and CDR2: LNHDA and SQIVND (reference sequence). Trimming stripped 3 bases from V and 3 bases from J, with 9 bases between. This CDR3 reads CASSIRTDNQPQHF. The covered CDR3 bases are TGTGCCAGTAGTATCCGGACAGACAATCAGCCC.

Incomplete CDR3 DNA: TGCAGTGCCGCAAGGACAGGGACGACTGAA. Its protein is CSAARTGTTE. The full CDR3 sequence reads CSAARTGTTEAFF. This rearrangement joins TRBV20-1 to TRBJ1-1; 8 bases map to TRBD1. The sequence runs out 3 residues before the end of the CDR3; the remainder is reconstructed from the germline J gene. Germline V gene sequence: CDR1 DFQATT, CDR2 SNEGSKA (reference sequence). The CDR3 contains 13 residues. V dropped 6 bases and J dropped 5; count of bases not matched to a gene: 8.

A remark on this clone: The read ends 3 residues shy of where the CDR3 ends; the end is completed using the germline J gene. V gene TRBV6-2 or TRBV6-3 combines with J gene TRBJ1-1, with D unresolved. The CDR3 totals 13 residues. Per germline, CDR1 MNHEY and CDR2 SVGEGT. The CDR3 bases that were read are TGTGCCAGCAGTTACTCGGAAGAGGCGCGG. This gives the protein CASSYSEEAR. In full, the CDR3 is CASSYSEEARAFF.

Concerning this clone itself: Read data end 3 residues before the CDR3 end; the end is taken from the germline J gene. This chain links TRBV13 with TRBJ2-2; 14 bases fit TRBD2. The CDR3 covers 18 residues. With V trimmed by 4 bases and J by 2 bases, 6 bases remained unmatched. CDR1 and CDR2 (germline): PRHDT, FYEKMQ (reference sequence). CDR3 region: CASSSGTSGSFNTGELFF. CDR3 DNA (partial): TGTGCCAGCAGCTCCGGGACTAGCGGGAGTTTCAACACCGGGGAG.

Remarks on this clone: The read terminates 3 residues ahead of where the CDR3 ends, so the germline J gene completes it. The chain joins TRBV6-8 to TRBJ1-2; TRBD1 might be the D (5 bases). V was cut by 2 bases and J by 4 bases, with 8 bases left in between. This CDR3 region has 13 residues. CDR1 is MNHGY, CDR2 SAAAGT, per germline. The sequenced part of the CDR3 DNA is TGTGCCAGCAGTTACAGGGGCTGCTATGGC. Amino acids: CASSYRGCYG. The complete CDR3 reads CASSYRGCYGYTF.

A word on this clone: With the read ending 3 residues before the CDR3 end, the germline J gene is used to fill in that end. The chain is built from TRBV2 and TRBJ2-2; D remains ambiguous. The germline CDR1 and CDR2 sequences are SNHLY and FYNNEI. This CDR3 region has 17 residues. Between the trimmed V and J ends, which lost 4 bases and 0 bases, there was a span of 15 bases. The CDR3 here is CASSVEAKRTNTGELFF. The CDR3 bases that were read are TGTGCCAGCAGTGTTGAAGCCAAAAGAACGAACACCGGGGAG.

On this clone: The CDR3 goes on 3 residues after the read ends, and that part is filled in from the germline J gene. The chain combines TRBV28 with TRBJ1-4; weak D call: TRBD1 (5 bases). The CDR3 is 13 amino acids. Germline CDR1 is MDHEN and CDR2 is SYDVKM. Trimming took off 6 bases at V and 5 bases at J, with 10 bases between the two ends. The CDR3 loop is CASRLGPNEKLFF. The CDR3 DNA, read in part, is TGTGCCAGCAGACTGGGGCCAAATGAAAAA.

Turning to this clone: The CDR3 end falls 3 residues outside the read, so it is completed with the germline J gene. J is TRBJ2-4 and V is TRBV2; perhaps TRBD1 as D (6 bases). This CDR3 is 12 amino acids long. From germline, CDR1 is SNHLY and CDR2 FYNNEI. CDR3 protein: CASSEARDTQYF. The covered CDR3 bases are TGTGCCAGCAGTGAAGCCCGGGACACT.

A word on this clone: The read stops 3 residues short of the end of the CDR3; the missing end is completed from the germline J gene. The V gene is TRBV10-2, the J gene TRBJ1-1; 7 positions match TRBD1. Germline V gives CDR1 WSHSY, CDR2 SAAADI. The CDR3 covers 14 residues. The V and J ends lost 5 bases and 4 bases, in that order; junction bases with no gene match: 7. Partial CDR3 DNA: TGCGCCAGCAGTCGACAGGGACAAAGCACTGAA. It yields the protein CASSRQGQSTE. The CDR3 as a whole reads CASSRQGQSTEAFF.

Remarks on this clone: The missing CDR3 end, 3 residues past where the read stops, is filled in from the germline J gene. The chain uses TRBV11-2 and TRBJ2-7; no reliable D call. The length of the CDR3 is 12 residues. Germline CDR1 and CDR2: SGHAT and FQNNGV. V was pared by 3 bases and J by 6 bases, with 9 bases between. Incomplete CDR3 DNA: TGTGCCAGCAGCTTTGAAGGGTTCGAG. It is translated as CASSFEGFE. The full-length CDR3 reads as CASSFEGFEQYF.

Notes on this clone: The read ends 3 residues early relative to the CDR3; the germline J gene fills the gap. The V and J genes are TRBV29-1 and TRBJ1-5; D is perhaps TRBD1 (6 bases). Trimming took off 2 bases at V and 6 bases at J, with 11 bases between the two ends. This CDR3 has 13 residues. In germline, CDR1 is SQVTM, CDR2 ANQGSEA. CDR3 DNA (partial): TGCAGCGTTGAAACCCAAGGGGGTCAGCCC. As protein: CSVETQGGQP. In full, the CDR3 is CSVETQGGQPQHF.

A note on this clone: Read sequence stops 3 residues before the CDR3 end, and the germline J gene provides the missing end. The chain recombines TRBV19 with TRBJ2-2; 14 nucleotides agree with TRBD2. The J segment lost 5 bases and the V segment lost 3 bases, leaving 5 bases of the junction unmatched. This CDR3 region has 17 residues. CDR1 is LNHDA and CDR2 is SQIVND in the germline V gene (reference sequence). The CDR3 reads CASSMTSGGERTGELFF. The sequenced part of the CDR3 DNA is TGTGCCAGTAGTATGACTAGCGGGGGGGAACGGACCGGGGAG.